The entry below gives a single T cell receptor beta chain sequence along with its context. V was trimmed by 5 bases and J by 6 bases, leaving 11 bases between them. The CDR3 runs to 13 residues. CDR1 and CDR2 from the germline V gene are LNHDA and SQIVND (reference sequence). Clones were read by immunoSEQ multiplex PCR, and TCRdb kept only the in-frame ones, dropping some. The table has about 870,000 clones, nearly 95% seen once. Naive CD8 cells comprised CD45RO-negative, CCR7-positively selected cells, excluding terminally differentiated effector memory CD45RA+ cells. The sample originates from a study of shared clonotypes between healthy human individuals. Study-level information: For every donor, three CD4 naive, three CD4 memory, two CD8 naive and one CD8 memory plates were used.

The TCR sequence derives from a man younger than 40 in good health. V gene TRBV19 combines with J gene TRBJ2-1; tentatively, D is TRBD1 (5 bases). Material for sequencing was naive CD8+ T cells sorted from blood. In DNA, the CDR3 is TGTGCCAGTAGTCCGACAGATTCCAATGAGCAGTTCTTC. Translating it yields CASSPTDSNEQFF.